This TCR beta chain was found in a study of memory CD4+ T cells and cytomegalovirus serostatus. About the study: Donors were healthy Belgian adults, under 10 CMV seropositive and under 30 seronegative.

Single viable CD3+CD4+CD8-CD45RO+ cells were sorted as the memory CD4+ T cells. Original analysis: Out-of-frame sequences were removed, leaving around 2.2 million distinct TCRbeta sequences. Assay: immunoSEQ multiplex PCR; the TCRdb copy retains only in-frame clones and omits some. D and trimming come from the DNA, and the V and J calls and clone size come from that table. This repertoire shows some 66,000 clones, about 70% found once; its top ten account for approximately 4.5%. This CDR3 region has 16 residues. Germline CDR1 reads KGHSH; CDR2 reads LQKENI. J gave up 1 base and V 6 bases, and 4 bases lay outside the gene matches.

Sequencing was carried out using memory CD4+ T cells from blood. This TCR was sampled from an adult in good health and CMV-seropositive. The V gene is TRBV18, the J gene TRBJ2-5, with 14 bases matching TRBD2. The CDR3 spells CASSRTSGGSQETQYF. The DNA for the CDR3 is TGTGCCAGCTCGCGGACTAGCGGGGGGTCCCAAGAGACCCAGTACTTC.